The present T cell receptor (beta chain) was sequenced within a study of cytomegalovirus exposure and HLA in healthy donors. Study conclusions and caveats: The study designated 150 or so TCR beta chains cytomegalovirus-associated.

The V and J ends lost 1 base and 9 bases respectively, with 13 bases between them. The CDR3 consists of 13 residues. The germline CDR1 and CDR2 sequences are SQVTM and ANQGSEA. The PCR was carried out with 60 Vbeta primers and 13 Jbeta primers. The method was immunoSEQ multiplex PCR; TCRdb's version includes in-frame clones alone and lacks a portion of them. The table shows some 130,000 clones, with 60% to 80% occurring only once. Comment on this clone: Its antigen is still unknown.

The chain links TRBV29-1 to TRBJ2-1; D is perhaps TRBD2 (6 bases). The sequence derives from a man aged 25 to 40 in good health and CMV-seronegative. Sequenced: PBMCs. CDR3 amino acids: CSVEALVGGEQFF. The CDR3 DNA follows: TGCAGCGTTGAAGCCCTAGTGGGGGGTGAGCAGTTCTTC.